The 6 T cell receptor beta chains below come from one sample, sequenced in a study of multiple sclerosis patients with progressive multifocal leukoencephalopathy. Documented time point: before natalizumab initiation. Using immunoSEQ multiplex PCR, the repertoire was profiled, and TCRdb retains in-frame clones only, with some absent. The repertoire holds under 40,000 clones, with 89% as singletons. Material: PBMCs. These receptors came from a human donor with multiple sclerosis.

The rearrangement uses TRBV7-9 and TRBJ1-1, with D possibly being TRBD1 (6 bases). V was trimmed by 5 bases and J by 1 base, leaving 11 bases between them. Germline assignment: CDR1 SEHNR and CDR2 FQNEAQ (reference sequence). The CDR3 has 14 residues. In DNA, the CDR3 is TGTGCCAGCAGCGAACAGGGAAGGAACACTGAAGCTTTCTTT. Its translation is CASSEQGRNTEAFF.

The CDR3 DNA sequence: TGTGCCAGCAGCTCGGGACCCTACGAGCAGTACTTC. Translation gives CASSSGPYEQYF. The rearrangement uses TRBV11-3 and TRBJ2-5; D may match TRBD1 or TRBD2 (5 bases each). The J call may be incorrect, as the DNA end agrees better with TRBJ2-7. The CDR3 loop spans 12 amino acids. Germline V gene sequence: CDR1 SGHNT, CDR2 YENEEA.

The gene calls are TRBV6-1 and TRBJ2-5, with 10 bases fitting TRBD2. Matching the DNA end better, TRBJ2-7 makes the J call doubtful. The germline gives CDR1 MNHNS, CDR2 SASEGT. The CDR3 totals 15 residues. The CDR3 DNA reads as TGTGCCAGCAGTGAGGGGGTAGCGGGAGGCTACGAGCAGTACTTC. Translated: CASSEGVAGGYEQYF.

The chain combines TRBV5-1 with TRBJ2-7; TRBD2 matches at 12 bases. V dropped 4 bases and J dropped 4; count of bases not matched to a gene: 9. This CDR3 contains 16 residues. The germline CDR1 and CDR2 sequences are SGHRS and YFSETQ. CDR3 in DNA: TGCGCCAGCAGCCCGCAACTAGCGGGAGGAAGATACGAGCAGTACTTC. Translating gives CASSPQLAGGRYEQYF.

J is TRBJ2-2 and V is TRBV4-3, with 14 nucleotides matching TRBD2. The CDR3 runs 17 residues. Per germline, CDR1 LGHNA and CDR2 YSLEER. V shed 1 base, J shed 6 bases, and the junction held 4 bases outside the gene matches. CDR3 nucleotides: TGCGCCAGCAGCCAAGCGGGACTAGCGGGAGTATCCGGGGAGCTGTTTTTT. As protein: CASSQAGLAGVSGELFF.

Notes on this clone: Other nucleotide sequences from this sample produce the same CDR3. DNA of the CDR3: TGTGCCAGTAGTCGTGGGGGGCTGGGCTCCTACGAGCAGTACTTC. Protein: CASSRGGLGSYEQYF. V usage is TRBV19 and J usage is TRBJ2-7; D is perhaps TRBD1 or TRBD2 (6 bases each). Looked up from germline, CDR1 is LNHDA and CDR2 is SQIVND (reference sequence). The CDR3 is made up of 15 amino acids. V was pared by 5 bases and J by 0 bases, with 14 bases between.